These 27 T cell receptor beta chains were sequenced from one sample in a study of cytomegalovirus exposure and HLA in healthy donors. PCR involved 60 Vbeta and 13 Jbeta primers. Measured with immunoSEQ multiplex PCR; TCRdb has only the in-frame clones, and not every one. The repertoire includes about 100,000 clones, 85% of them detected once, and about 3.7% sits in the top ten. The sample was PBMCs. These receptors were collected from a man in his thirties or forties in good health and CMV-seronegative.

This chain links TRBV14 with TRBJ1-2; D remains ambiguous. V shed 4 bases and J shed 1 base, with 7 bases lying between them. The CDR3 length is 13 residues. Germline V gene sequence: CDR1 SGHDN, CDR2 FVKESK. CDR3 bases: TGTGCCAGCAGCCCGACACTTAACTATGGCTACACCTTC. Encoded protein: CASSPTLNYGYTF.

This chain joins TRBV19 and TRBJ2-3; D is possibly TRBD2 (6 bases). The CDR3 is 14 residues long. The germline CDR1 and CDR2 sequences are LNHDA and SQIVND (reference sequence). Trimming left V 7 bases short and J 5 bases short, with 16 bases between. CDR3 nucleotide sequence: TGTGCCAGTAACTATGGAGGGGCTGGAGATACGCAGTATTTT. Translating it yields CASNYGGAGDTQYF.

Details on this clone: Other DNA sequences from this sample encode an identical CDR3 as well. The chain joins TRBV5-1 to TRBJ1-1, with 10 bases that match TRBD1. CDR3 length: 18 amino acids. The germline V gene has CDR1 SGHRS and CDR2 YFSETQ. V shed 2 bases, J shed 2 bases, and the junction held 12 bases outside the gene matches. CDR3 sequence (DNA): TGCGCCAGCAGCTTTTCTACCGGGACAGGGGTTATAAACACTGAAGCTTTCTTT. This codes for CASSFSTGTGVINTEAFF.

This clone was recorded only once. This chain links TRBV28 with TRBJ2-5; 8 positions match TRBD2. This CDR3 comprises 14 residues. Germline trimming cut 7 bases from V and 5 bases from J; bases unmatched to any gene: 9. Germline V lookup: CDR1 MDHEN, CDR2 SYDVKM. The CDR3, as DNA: TGTGCCAGCAAATTCGAAGCGGGAGCGGAGACCCAGTACTTC. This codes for CASKFEAGAETQYF.

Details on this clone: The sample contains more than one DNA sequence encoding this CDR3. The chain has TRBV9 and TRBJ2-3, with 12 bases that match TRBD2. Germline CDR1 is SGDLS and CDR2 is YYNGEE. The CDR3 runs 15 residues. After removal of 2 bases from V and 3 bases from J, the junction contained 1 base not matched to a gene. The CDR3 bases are TGTGCCAGCAGCGTCGGGACTAGCGGGACAGATACGCAGTATTTT. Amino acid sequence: CASSVGTSGTDTQYF.

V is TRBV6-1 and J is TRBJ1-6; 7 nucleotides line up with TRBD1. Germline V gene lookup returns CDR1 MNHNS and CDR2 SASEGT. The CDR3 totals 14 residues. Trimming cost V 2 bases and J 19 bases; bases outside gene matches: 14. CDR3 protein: CASSEIAVGGFLHF. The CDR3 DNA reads TGTGCCAGCAGTGAAATTGCGGTAGGGGGCTTTCTTCACTTT.

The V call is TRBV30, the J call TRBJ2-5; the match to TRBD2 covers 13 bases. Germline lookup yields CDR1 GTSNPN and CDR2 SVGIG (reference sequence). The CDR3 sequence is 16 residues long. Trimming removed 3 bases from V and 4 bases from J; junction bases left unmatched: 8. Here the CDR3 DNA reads TGTGCCTGGAGCCCTCGACTAGCGGGGGGAAGAGAGACCCAGTACTTC. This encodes CAWSPRLAGGRETQYF.

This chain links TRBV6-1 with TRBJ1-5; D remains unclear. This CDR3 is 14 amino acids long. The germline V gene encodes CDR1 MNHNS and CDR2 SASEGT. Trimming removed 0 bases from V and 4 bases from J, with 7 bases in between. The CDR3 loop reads CASSEAVVNQPQHF. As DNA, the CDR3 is TGTGCCAGCAGTGAAGCCGTAGTGAATCAGCCCCAGCATTTT.

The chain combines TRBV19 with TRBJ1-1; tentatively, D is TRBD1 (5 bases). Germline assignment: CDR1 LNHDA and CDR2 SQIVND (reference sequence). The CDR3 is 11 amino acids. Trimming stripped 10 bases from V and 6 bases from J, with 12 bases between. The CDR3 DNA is TGTGCCACAGGGTGGATGCCTGAAGCTTTCTTT. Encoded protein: CATGWMPEAFF.

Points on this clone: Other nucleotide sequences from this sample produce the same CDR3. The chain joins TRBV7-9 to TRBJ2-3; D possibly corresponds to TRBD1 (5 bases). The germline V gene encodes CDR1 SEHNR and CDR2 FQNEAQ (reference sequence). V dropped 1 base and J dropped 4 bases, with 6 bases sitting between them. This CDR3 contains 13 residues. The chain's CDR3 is CASSLVRADTQYF. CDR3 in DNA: TGTGCCAGCAGCTTAGTCAGGGCAGATACGCAGTATTTT.

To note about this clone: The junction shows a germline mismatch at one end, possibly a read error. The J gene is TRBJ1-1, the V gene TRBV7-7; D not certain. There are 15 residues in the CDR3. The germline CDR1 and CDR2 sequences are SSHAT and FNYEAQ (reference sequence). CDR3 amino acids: CASSLKHPGNTEAFF. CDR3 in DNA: TGTGCTAGCAGCTTAAAGCACCCAGGGAACACTGAAGCTTTCTTT.

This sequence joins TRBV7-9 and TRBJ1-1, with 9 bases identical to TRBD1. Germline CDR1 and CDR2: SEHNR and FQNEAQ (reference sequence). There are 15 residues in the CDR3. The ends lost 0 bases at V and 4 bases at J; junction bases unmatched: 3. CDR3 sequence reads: CASSLAGTGSTEAFF. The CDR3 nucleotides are TGTGCCAGCAGCTTAGCCGGGACAGGGAGCACTGAAGCTTTCTTT.

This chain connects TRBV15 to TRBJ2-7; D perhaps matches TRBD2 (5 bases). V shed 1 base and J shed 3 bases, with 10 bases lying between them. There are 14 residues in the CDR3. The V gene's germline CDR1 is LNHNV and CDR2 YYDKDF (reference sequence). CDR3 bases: TGTGCCACCAGCAGAGGACTACAATACTACGAGCAGTACTTC. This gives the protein CATSRGLQYYEQYF.

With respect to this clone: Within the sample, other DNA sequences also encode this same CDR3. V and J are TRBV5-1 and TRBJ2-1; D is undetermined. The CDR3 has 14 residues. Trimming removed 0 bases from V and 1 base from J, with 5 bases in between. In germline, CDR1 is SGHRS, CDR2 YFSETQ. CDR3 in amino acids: CASSLDSSYNEQFF. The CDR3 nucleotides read TGCGCCAGCAGCTTGGACAGTTCCTACAATGAGCAGTTCTTC.

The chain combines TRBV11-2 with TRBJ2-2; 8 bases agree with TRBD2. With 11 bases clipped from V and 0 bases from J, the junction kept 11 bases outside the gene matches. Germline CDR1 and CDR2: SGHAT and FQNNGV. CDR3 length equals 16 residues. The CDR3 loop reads CAQLKLAGANTGELFF. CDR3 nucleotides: TGTGCCCAGCTTAAGCTAGCGGGCGCGAACACCGGGGAGCTGTTTTTT.

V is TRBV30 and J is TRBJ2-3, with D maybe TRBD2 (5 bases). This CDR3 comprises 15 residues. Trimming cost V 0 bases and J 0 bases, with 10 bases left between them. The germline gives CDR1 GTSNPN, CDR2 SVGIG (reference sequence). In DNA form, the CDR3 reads TGTGCCTGGAGTGTACCTAGGACTAGCACAGATACGCAGTATTTT. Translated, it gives CAWSVPRTSTDTQYF.

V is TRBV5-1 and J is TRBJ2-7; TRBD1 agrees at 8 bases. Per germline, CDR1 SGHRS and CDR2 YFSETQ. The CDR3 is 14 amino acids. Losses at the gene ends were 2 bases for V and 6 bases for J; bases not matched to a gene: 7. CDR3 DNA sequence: TGCGCCAGCAGCTTCAATGGACAGGGCCGCGAGCAGTACTTC. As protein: CASSFNGQGREQYF.

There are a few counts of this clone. CDR3 amino acids: CASSGRDRRNTGELFF. CDR3 nucleotides: TGTGCCAGCAGTGGCCGGGACAGAAGGAACACCGGGGAGCTGTTTTTT. V usage is TRBV6-6 and J usage is TRBJ2-2; 7 nucleotides match TRBD1. Germline V lookup: CDR1 MNHNY, CDR2 SVGAGI (reference sequence). The CDR3 spans 16 residues. Germline trimming cut 5 bases from V and 1 base from J; bases unmatched to any gene: 7.

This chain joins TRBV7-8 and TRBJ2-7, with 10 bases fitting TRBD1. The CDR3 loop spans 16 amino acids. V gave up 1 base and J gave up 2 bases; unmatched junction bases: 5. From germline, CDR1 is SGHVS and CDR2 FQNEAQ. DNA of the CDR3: TGTGCCAGCAGCTTAGAAGCCGGGACAGGGGCCTACGAGCAGTACTTC. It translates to CASSLEAGTGAYEQYF. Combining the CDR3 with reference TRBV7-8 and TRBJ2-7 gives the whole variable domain GAGVSQSPRYKVAKRGQDVALRCDPISGHVSLFWYQQALGQGPEFLTYFQNEAQLDKSGLPSDRFFAERPEGSVSTLKIQRTQQEDSAVYLCASSLEAGTGAYEQYFGPGTRLTVT.

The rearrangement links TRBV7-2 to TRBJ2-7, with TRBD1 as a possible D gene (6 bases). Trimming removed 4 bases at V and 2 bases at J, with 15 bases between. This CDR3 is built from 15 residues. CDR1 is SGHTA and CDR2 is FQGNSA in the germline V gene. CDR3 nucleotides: TGTGCCAGCAGCTATGCTGGGACACCCACCTACGAGCAGTACTTC. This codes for CASSYAGTPTYEQYF.

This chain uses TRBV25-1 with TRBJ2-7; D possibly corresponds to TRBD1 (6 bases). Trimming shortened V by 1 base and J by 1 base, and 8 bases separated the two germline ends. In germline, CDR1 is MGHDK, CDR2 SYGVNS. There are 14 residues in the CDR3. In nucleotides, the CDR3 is TGTGCCAGCAGTGAATCCGACAGGTCCTACGAGCAGTACTTC. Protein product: CASSESDRSYEQYF.

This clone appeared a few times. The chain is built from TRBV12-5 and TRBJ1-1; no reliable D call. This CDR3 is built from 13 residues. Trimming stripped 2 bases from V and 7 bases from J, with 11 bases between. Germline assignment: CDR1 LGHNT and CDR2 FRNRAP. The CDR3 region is CASGLNQVGEAFF. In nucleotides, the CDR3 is TGTGCTAGTGGTTTGAACCAGGTGGGTGAAGCTTTCTTT.

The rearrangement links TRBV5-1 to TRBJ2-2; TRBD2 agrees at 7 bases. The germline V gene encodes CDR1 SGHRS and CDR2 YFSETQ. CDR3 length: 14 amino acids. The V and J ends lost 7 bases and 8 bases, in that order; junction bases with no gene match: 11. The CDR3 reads CASAPGLSSGELFF. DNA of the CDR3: TGCGCCAGCGCCCCGGGACTATCTTCTGGGGAGCTGTTTTTT.

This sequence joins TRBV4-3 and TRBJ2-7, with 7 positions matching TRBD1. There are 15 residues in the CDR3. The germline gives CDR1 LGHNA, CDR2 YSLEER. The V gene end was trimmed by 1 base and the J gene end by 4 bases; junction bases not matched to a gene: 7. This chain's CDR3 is CASSQGRDSLYEQYF. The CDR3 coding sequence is TGCGCCAGCAGCCAAGGAAGGGACAGCCTTTACGAGCAGTACTTC.

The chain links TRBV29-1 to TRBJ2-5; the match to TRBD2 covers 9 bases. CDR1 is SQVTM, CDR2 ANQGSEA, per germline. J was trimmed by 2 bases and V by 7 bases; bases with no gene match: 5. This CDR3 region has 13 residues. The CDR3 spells CSASGMAQETQYF. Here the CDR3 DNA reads TGCAGCGCTAGCGGGATGGCTCAAGAGACCCAGTACTTC.

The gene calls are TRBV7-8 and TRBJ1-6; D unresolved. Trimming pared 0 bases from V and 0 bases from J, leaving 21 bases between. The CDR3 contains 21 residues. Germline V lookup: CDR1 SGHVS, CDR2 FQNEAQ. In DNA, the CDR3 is TGTGCCAGCAGCTTAGCTCGACACCGGCCCCTTACCAGCTCCTATAATTCACCCCTCCACTTT. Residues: CASSLARHRPLTSSYNSPLHF.

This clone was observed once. The CDR3 DNA reads as TGTGCCAGCAGCTTATTCTCCTTAGGGGGTCGCAATCAGCCCCAGCATTTT. Encoded protein: CASSLFSLGGRNQPQHF. This sequence joins TRBV7-9 and TRBJ1-5, with D perhaps TRBD1 (6 bases). CDR1 SEHNR and CDR2 FQNEAQ come from the germline V gene (reference sequence). The CDR3 consists of 17 residues. Trimming left V 2 bases short and J 2 bases short, with 16 bases between.